This T cell receptor (beta chain) stems from a study of blood T cell repertoires in COVID-19. Deletions cut 6 bases from V and 2 bases from J, with 15 bases between. The CDR3 runs to 15 residues. CDR1 LGHNT and CDR2 FRNRAP come from the germline V gene. How the authors handled the data: By means of reference gene primer amplification, nucleated cell counts were estimated. Sequenced by immunoSEQ multiplex PCR; TCRdb stores in-frame clones only, minus some. The D gene and trimming were derived from the DNA, and the V and J assignments and clone size from that table. The sample lists roughly 200,000 clones, around 90% seen once, with around 2.4% in the top ten. Concerning this clone: The sample contains more than one DNA sequence encoding this CDR3.

Cohort placement rested on clinical history that participants reported themselves. This chain joins TRBV12-5 and TRBJ2-3; D may be TRBD1 (5 bases). This receptor was obtained from a woman aged 30 to 39 who had recovered from COVID-19. The sequenced sample was PBMCs or T cells enriched from blood (not recorded which). The CDR3 region has the DNA TGTGCTAGTGGCCGGGCCAGGGCCTACACAGATACGCAGTATTTT. Translation gives CASGRARAYTDTQYF.